The entry below gives a single T cell receptor (beta chain) sequence along with its context. Its antigen is undetermined. This specimen comes from a study of T cell responses to AZD1222 COVID-19 vaccine. Study results and limitations: It should be noted that donors were predominantly white British and more often female, and clonal diversity was possibly underestimated.

Produced via immunoSEQ multiplex PCR; TCRdb's table is partial and in-frame only. The profile covers 110,000 or so clones, with 80% to 95% appearing a single time and 4% to 5% taken by the ten largest. The CDR3 totals 13 residues. V was cut by 0 bases and J by 7 bases, with 10 bases left in between. CDR1 is MNHEY, CDR2 SVGAGI, per germline. The rearrangement links TRBV6-5 to TRBJ2-7; no clear D gene. Sequencing used peripheral blood, obtained on day 0 of AZD1222 vaccination. The TCR sequence derives from an adult in good health. The CDR3 DNA is TGTGCCAGCAGTTACTCCCAGGTCGGTGAGCAGTACTTC. The encoded protein is CASSYSQVGEQYF.